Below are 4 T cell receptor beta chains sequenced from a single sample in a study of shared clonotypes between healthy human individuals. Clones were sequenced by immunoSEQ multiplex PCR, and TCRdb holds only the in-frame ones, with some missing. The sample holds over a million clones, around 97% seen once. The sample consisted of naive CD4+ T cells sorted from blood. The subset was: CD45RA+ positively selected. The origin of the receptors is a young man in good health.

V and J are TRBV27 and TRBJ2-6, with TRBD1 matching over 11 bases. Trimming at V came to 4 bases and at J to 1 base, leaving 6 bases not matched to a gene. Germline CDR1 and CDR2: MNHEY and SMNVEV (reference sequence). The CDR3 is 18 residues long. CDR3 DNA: TGTGCCAGCAGTTCGCAGGGACAGGGGGTATCTGGGGCCAACGTCCTGACTTTC. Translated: CASSSQGQGVSGANVLTF.

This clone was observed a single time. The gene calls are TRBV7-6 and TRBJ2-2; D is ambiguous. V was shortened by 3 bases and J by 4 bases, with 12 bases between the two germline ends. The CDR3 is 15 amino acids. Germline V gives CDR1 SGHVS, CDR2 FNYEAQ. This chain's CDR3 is CASSLAVSGTGELFF. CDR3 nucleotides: TGTGCCAGCAGCTTGGCGGTGTCGGGCACCGGGGAGCTGTTTTTT. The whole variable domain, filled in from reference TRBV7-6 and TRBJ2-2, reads GAGVSQSPRYKVTKRGQDVALRCDPISGHVSLYWYRQALGQGPEFLTYFNYEAQQDKSGLPNDRFSAERPEGSISTLTIQRTEQRDSAMYRCASSLAVSGTGELFFGEGSRLTVL.

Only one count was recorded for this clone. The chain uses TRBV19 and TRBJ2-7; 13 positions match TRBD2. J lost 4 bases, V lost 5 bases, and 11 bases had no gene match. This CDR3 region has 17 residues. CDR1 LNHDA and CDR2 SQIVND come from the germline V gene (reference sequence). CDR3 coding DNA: TGTGCCAGTAGTGGAAAACGGACTAGCGGGAGTGTTTACGAGCAGTACTTC. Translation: CASSGKRTSGSVYEQYF.

The CDR3 region is CATSRDPAGYYEQYF. The CDR3 DNA is TGTGCCACCAGCAGAGATCCGGCGGGATACTACGAGCAGTACTTC. The chain links TRBV15 to TRBJ2-7; perhaps TRBD2 as D (6 bases). Per germline, CDR1 LNHNV and CDR2 YYDKDF (reference sequence). The CDR3 covers 15 residues. V shed 0 bases and J shed 3 bases, with 12 bases lying between them.